This T cell receptor (beta chain) was sequenced in a study of blood T cell repertoires in COVID-19. Background on the study: Samples taken during acute and convalescent COVID-19 were collected in the United States, Italy and Spain. PBMCs, B-cell-depleted T cells, or T cells were the source of the cDNA or gDNA that made up the material.

The V gene end was trimmed by 6 bases and the J gene end by 10 bases; junction bases not matched to a gene: 12. The CDR3 covers 14 residues. Germline V gene data show CDR1 as LGHNT and CDR2 as FRNRAP. Original methodology: Amplification with reference gene primers provided the estimates of nucleated cell counts. Libraries were prepared by immunoSEQ multiplex PCR; TCRdb keeps only in-frame clonotypes and omits some of them. D and trimming come from the DNA, and the V and J calls and clone size come from that table. In the table there are under 250,000 clones, approximately 80% of which are singletons.

Sequenced: peripheral blood. The chain joins TRBV12-5 to TRBJ2-1, with 7 bases lining up with TRBD2. The sequence derives from a man between 35 and 55 years old with acute or convalescent COVID-19. CDR3: CASGWGEGSGEQFF. The CDR3 DNA follows: TGTGCTAGTGGCTGGGGGGAGGGCTCTGGAGAGCAGTTCTTC.